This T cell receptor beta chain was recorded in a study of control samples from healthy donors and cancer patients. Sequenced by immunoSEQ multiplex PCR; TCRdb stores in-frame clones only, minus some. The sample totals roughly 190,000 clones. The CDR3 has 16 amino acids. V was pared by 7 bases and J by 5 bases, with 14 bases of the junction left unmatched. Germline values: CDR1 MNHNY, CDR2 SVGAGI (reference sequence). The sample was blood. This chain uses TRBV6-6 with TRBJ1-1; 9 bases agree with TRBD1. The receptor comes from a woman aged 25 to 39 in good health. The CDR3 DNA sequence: TGTGCCAGCAACTCCTCCCCGGGACAGGGTAGGACTGAAGCTTTCTTT. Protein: CASNSSPGQGRTEAFF.